This T cell receptor (beta chain) was identified during a study of blood T cell repertoires in COVID-19. Libraries were prepared by immunoSEQ multiplex PCR; TCRdb keeps only in-frame clonotypes and omits some of them. The sample yields about 370,000 clones, around 87% seen once. This CDR3 has 15 amino acids. Looked up from germline, CDR1 is SGHRS and CDR2 is YFSETQ. With V trimmed by 1 base and J by 5 bases, 3 bases remained unmatched. The chain combines TRBV5-1 with TRBJ1-6, with TRBD1 identical over 7 bases. This sequence originates from a woman aged 25 to 39 with COVID-19, enrolled during active disease. The sequenced sample was peripheral blood. The CDR3 region is CASSLRQGDNSPLHF. CDR3 in DNA: TGCGCCAGCAGCTTGAGGCAGGGGGATAATTCACCCCTCCACTTT.